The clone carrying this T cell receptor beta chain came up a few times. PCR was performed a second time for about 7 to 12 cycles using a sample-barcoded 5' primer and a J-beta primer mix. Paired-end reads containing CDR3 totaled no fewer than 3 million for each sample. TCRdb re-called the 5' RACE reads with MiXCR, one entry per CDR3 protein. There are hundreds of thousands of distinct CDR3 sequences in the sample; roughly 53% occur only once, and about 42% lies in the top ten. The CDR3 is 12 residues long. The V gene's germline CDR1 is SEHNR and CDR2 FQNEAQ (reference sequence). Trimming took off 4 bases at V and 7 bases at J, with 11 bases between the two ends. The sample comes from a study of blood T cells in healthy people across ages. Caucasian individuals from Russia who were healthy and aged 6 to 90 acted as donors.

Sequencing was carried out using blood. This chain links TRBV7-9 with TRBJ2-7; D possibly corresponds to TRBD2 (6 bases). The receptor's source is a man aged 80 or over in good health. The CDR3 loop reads CASSSALAEQYF. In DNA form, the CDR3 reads TGTGCCAGCAGCTCCGCTCTAGCGGAGCAGTACTTC.